A single T cell receptor (beta chain) is shown here with its context. Its antigen remains unidentified. Germline trimming cut 2 bases from V and 6 bases from J; bases unmatched to any gene: 3. CDR3 size: 14 residues. CDR1 is SGHNT and CDR2 is YYREEE in the germline V gene (reference sequence). The sample belongs to a study of T cell repertoires in cytomegalovirus infection. Study outcomes and limitations: Cumulative public TCR beta family frequency identified CMV carriers with the relevant HLA.

MiXCR, applied by TCRdb to the reads, yields one record per CDR3 protein. The table has roughly 990,000 distinct CDR3 sequences, around a third seen once; the top ten hold over 12%. This chain links TRBV5-4 with TRBJ1-2, with 11 nucleotides matching TRBD1. The clonotype was recovered from a human donor in good health (CMV status not recorded). Some clones in this sample may be carry-over from other donors' samples. The input for sequencing was cultured CD8+ T cells from PBMCs, taken from culture after CMV antigen stimulation. The chain's CDR3 is CASSLRTGGDGYTF. CDR3 sequence (DNA): TGTGCCAGCAGCTTAAGGACAGGGGGCGATGGCTACACCTTC.